This TCR beta chain was obtained from a study of identical twins. The CDR3 is 14 residues long. Unmatched junction bases numbered 1, after V lost 0 bases and J lost 3 bases. The germline V gene encodes CDR1 MNHEY and CDR2 SVGAGI. TCRdb analysed the 5' RACE reads with MiXCR anew, one entry per CDR3 protein. The sample has 690,000 or so distinct CDR3 sequences; 5.5% to 6.5% are singletons. The TCR comes from a man aged 18 to 29 in good health. This sequence joins TRBV6-5 and TRBJ2-7; 8 nucleotides agree with TRBD2. Material: naive T cells sorted from blood. The CDR3 DNA is TGTGCCAGCAGTTACTCCGCGGGAGGCTACGAGCAGTACTTC. Its protein is CASSYSAGGYEQYF.